Following are 24 T cell receptor beta chains from one sample sequenced in a study of molecular identifiers for immune sequencing clone quantification. TCRdb re-called the PCR reads through MiXCR, storing one row per CDR3 protein. The sample carries some 320,000 distinct CDR3 sequences, around a fifth recorded once. The sequencing sample was made of naive CD8+ T cells from blood, with Jurkat cell RNA spiked in. The subset denotes: FACS-sorted CD8+CD4-CCR7+CD45RA+ naive T cells. The source is a human donor in good health. Some libraries in this study had Jurkat cell RNA spiked in.

The V and J genes are TRBV7-9 and TRBJ2-6; a possible D gene is TRBD1 (6 bases). The CDR3 is 14 residues long. Germline V gene lookup returns CDR1 SEHNR and CDR2 FQNEAQ (reference sequence). Trimming left V 6 bases short and J 4 bases short, with 10 bases between. CDR3 coding DNA: TGTGCCAGCAGGTCTGGGACAGGGGCCAACGTCCTGACTTTC. It yields the protein CASRSGTGANVLTF.

For this clonotype: Germline is not matched at one junction end, which may reflect a read error. The CDR3 DNA is TGTGCCAGCAGCCCACACGGACGCTCCTACAATGGGCAGTTCTTC. This translates into CASSPHGRSYNGQFF. This chain links TRBV12-3 or TRBV12-4 with TRBJ2-1, with D unresolved. The CDR3 spans 15 residues.

This clonotype was found many times. The DNA for the CDR3 is TGTGCCTGGAATCCAGGGTCGACAGAGACCCAGTACTTC. It is translated as CAWNPGSTETQYF. The chain links TRBV30 to TRBJ2-5; a weak D match, TRBD1 (5 bases). The CDR3 is 13 residues long. Germline V gene data show CDR1 as GTSNPN and CDR2 as SVGIG (reference sequence). With 4 bases removed from V and 4 bases from J, the gap between germline ends came to 13 bases.

This clonotype has at least ten counts. This sequence joins TRBV6-6 and TRBJ2-7, with 7 bases identical to TRBD1. V was clipped by 4 bases and J by 0 bases; unmatched bases: 6. Germline-derived CDR1 and CDR2 are MNHNY and SVGAGI (reference sequence). The CDR3 runs to 15 residues. This chain's CDR3 is CASSSPRDSSYEQYF. The CDR3 DNA reads as TGTGCCAGCAGTTCGCCTAGGGACAGCTCCTACGAGCAGTACTTC.

There are many counts of this clonotype. This chain uses TRBV9 with TRBJ2-3; the D gene could be TRBD1 or TRBD2 (5 bases each). The CDR3 length is 15 residues. Germline V lookup: CDR1 SGDLS, CDR2 YYNGEE. V was pared by 4 bases and J by 3 bases, with 15 bases between. For the CDR3, the DNA is TGTGCCAGCAGCTCCTCGGGACGCCAAACAGATACGCAGTATTTT. It codes for CASSSSGRQTDTQYF.

This clonotype was seen repeatedly, ten times or more. The chain couples TRBV12-3 or TRBV12-4 to TRBJ2-7; the D gene is possibly TRBD2 (6 bases). Trimming removed 6 bases from V and 4 bases from J, with 22 bases in between. This CDR3 contains 16 residues. The CDR3: CASSSLGGTGEYEQYF. CDR3 sequence (DNA): TGTGCCAGCAGCTCCCTTGGAGGGACGGGAGAATACGAGCAGTACTTC.

This clonotype was seen many times. One end of the junction fails to match germline, which may point to a read error. The chain is built from TRBV29-1 and TRBJ2-3; D is perhaps TRBD2 (5 bases). The germline V gene has CDR1 SQVTM and CDR2 ANQGSEA. This CDR3 spans 13 amino acids. Here the CDR3 DNA reads TGCAGCGTGGAAGAAAGCGGTACAGATACGCAGTATTTT. It specifies CSVEESGTDTQYF.

This clonotype was detected ten times or more. The chain has TRBV7-9 and TRBJ2-7; 10 bases match TRBD2. Trimming took 2 bases from V and 5 from J; bases not matched to a gene: 12. The CDR3 is 17 residues long. Germline values: CDR1 SEHNR, CDR2 FQNEAQ (reference sequence). CDR3 coding DNA: TGTGCCAGCAGCTTAAATAGCGGGAGGACGACGGGGAACGAGCAGTACTTC. This gives the protein CASSLNSGRTTGNEQYF. The variable domain in full, completed from reference TRBV7-9 and TRBJ2-7, reads DTGVSQNPRHKITKRGQNVTFRCDPISEHNRLYWYRQTLGQGPEFLTYFQNEAQLEKSRLLSDRFSAERPKGSFSTLEIQRTEQGDSAMYLCASSLNSGRTTGNEQYFGPGTRLTVT.

The table lists this clonotype with many counts. The V and J genes are TRBV4-1 and TRBJ2-7; the match to TRBD1 covers 9 bases. The CDR3 extends over 14 amino acids. Germline CDR1 reads MGHRA; CDR2 reads YSYEKL. V lost 5 bases and J lost 4; bases outside the gene matches: 6. In DNA, the CDR3 is TGCGCCAGCAGCTACCGGACAGGGGAGTACGAGCAGTACTTC. Translation gives CASSYRTGEYEQYF.

This clonotype occurred a few times. The chain carries TRBV29-1 and TRBJ2-1, with D unresolved. The germline CDR1 and CDR2 sequences are SQVTM and ANQGSEA. Between the trimmed V and J ends, which lost 7 bases and 0 bases, there was a span of 7 bases. This CDR3 has 12 residues. This CDR3 reads CSETSSYNEQFF. CDR3 DNA: TGCAGCGAAACAAGCTCCTACAATGAGCAGTTCTTC.

Many counts were recorded for this clonotype. CDR3 DNA sequence: TGTGCCAGCAGCGAGGGGACAGGTTCCGTCCTGTACCAAGAGACCCAGTACTTC. This gives the protein CASSEGTGSVLYQETQYF. The chain has TRBV2 and TRBJ2-5, with 8 bases identical to TRBD1. Germline CDR1 is SNHLY and CDR2 is FYNNEI. CDR3 length: 18 residues. With V trimmed by 6 bases and J by 0 bases, 15 bases remained unmatched.

As concerns this clonotype: A read error may explain this, as a much larger clone is one base away. The chain is built from TRBV28 and TRBJ2-7; D call uncertain. Germline CDR1 and CDR2: MDHEN and SYDVKM. The CDR3 has 14 amino acids. The CDR3 is CASSLPGRSYGQYF. CDR3 coding DNA: TGTGCCAGCAGTTTACCGGGCCGCTCCTACGGGCAGTACTTC.

For this clonotype: At one end the junction does not follow the germline gene, possibly because of a read error. The genes are TRBV7-6 and TRBJ2-5; D remains ambiguous. Germline CDR1 SGHVS, CDR2 FNYEAQ. This CDR3 is built from 14 residues. The chain's CDR3 is CASSPTVYQEIQYF. Here the CDR3 DNA reads TGTGCCAGCAGCCCGACGGTGTACCAAGAGATCCAGTACTTC.

This clonotype came up many times. The chain carries TRBV5-1 and TRBJ2-2; D is perhaps TRBD1 (5 bases). Trimming took 0 bases from V and 0 from J, leaving 9 bases between them. In germline, CDR1 is SGHRS, CDR2 YFSETQ. This CDR3 region has 16 residues. In nucleotides, the CDR3 is TGCGCCAGCAGCTTGGGGGGCTCAACGAACACCGGGGAGCTGTTTTTT. Protein product: CASSLGGSTNTGELFF.

In its sample, this clonotype was seen many times. This chain joins TRBV14 and TRBJ1-1; unclear D gene. Germline lookup yields CDR1 SGHDN and CDR2 FVKESK. CDR3 length: 17 residues. V dropped 0 bases and J dropped 3 bases, with 17 bases sitting between them. The CDR3 loop is CASSQESARAAYTEAFF. CDR3 bases: TGTGCCAGCAGCCAAGAGAGCGCGAGGGCCGCGTACACTGAAGCTTTCTTT.

In the case of this clonotype: A much bigger clone sits one base away, suggesting this may be a read error. This sequence joins TRBV28 and TRBJ1-2, with 8 bases fitting TRBD1. CDR3 length: 16 residues. CDR1 MDHEN and CDR2 SYDVKM come from the germline V gene. The V gene end was trimmed by 4 bases and the J gene end by 2 bases; junction bases not matched to a gene: 9. CDR3 nucleotides: TGTGCCAGCAGTTCCCTTCTCAGGACAGGGAACTATGGCTACACCTTC. It encodes CASSSLLRTGNYGYTF.

For this clonotype: A read error may explain this, as a much larger clone is one base away. The rearrangement uses TRBV7-9 and TRBJ2-7; TRBD2 might be the D (7 bases). The CDR3 sequence is 15 residues long. Germline CDR1 and CDR2: SEHNR and FQNEAQ (reference sequence). CDR3 bases: TGTGTCAGCAGCCCACAAGGGGCGGGGGCGCCACAGCAGTACTTC. Translated: CVSSPQGAGAPQQYF.

This chain joins TRBV7-9 and TRBJ2-3; 7 bases line up with TRBD1. The CDR3 spans 16 residues. V trimming: 5 bases; J trimming: 2 bases; junction bases outside the gene matches: 10. Per germline, CDR1 SEHNR and CDR2 FQNEAQ (reference sequence). This CDR3 is CASSGNTGENTDTQYF. The CDR3 nucleotides read TGTGCCAGCAGCGGTAATACAGGGGAAAACACAGATACGCAGTATTTT. Using reference TRBV7-9 and TRBJ2-3 for the parts outside the CDR3, the full variable domain is DTGVSQNPRHKITKRGQNVTFRCDPISEHNRLYWYRQTLGQGPEFLTYFQNEAQLEKSRLLSDRFSAERPKGSFSTLEIQRTEQGDSAMYLCASSGNTGENTDTQYFGPGTRLTVL.

In this sample, this clonotype turned up many times. This rearrangement joins TRBV5-1 to TRBJ2-7; possibly TRBD1 or TRBD2 for D (6 bases each). Germline V gene lookup returns CDR1 SGHRS and CDR2 YFSETQ. The CDR3 sequence is 14 residues long. Deletions cut 2 bases from V and 4 bases from J, with 13 bases between. In nucleotides, the CDR3 is TGCGCCAGCAGCTTCTACCCGGGGGCGTACGAGCAGTACTTC. Translation: CASSFYPGAYEQYF.

This clonotype was recorded many times. The CDR3 loop reads CASSAGYGAGELFF. The CDR3 nucleotides read TGTGCCAGCAGCGCCGGGTATGGCGCCGGGGAGCTGTTTTTT. This chain joins TRBV9 and TRBJ2-2; no reliable D call. The germline V gene encodes CDR1 SGDLS and CDR2 YYNGEE. Trimming removed 3 bases from V and 6 bases from J, with 12 bases in between. The CDR3 extends over 14 amino acids.

Ten or more counts support this clonotype. The gene calls are TRBV5-1 and TRBJ2-2, with TRBD1 identical over 7 bases. CDR3 length: 16 residues. Per germline, CDR1 SGHRS and CDR2 YFSETQ. V was pared by 6 bases and J by 5 bases, with 13 bases of the junction left unmatched. This CDR3 is CASTSAYRGATGELFF. In DNA form, the CDR3 reads TGCGCCAGCACCTCCGCATACAGGGGCGCGACCGGGGAGCTGTTTTTT.

This clonotype was recorded many times. V and J are TRBV28 and TRBJ2-7; D may be TRBD2 (5 bases). Germline V gene data show CDR1 as MDHEN and CDR2 as SYDVKM. The CDR3 length is 13 residues. The V gene lost 6 bases and the J gene lost 2 bases, with 11 bases spanning the gap. DNA for the CDR3: TGTGCCAGCAGCCCGGGGTGGACCTACGAGCAGTACTTC. Translating gives CASSPGWTYEQYF.

This clonotype occurred many times. CDR3 loop: CASRATGPPNYGYTF. DNA of the CDR3: TGTGCCAGCAGAGCAACAGGACCTCCTAACTATGGCTACACCTTC. The chain uses TRBV3-1 and TRBJ1-2; possible D gene TRBD1, 5 bases. Germline CDR1 reads LGHDT; CDR2 reads YNNKEL (reference sequence). V was cut by 6 bases and J by 0 bases, with 14 bases left in between. There are 15 residues in the CDR3.

This clonotype was seen ten or more times. This sequence joins TRBV28 and TRBJ1-4; D call uncertain. Germline V gives CDR1 MDHEN, CDR2 SYDVKM. The length of the CDR3 is 13 residues. Trimming removed 4 bases from V and 8 bases from J, with 11 bases in between. This chain's CDR3 is CASSSPGSEKLFF. The CDR3, as DNA: TGTGCCAGCAGTTCCCCGGGTAGCGAAAAACTGTTTTTT.